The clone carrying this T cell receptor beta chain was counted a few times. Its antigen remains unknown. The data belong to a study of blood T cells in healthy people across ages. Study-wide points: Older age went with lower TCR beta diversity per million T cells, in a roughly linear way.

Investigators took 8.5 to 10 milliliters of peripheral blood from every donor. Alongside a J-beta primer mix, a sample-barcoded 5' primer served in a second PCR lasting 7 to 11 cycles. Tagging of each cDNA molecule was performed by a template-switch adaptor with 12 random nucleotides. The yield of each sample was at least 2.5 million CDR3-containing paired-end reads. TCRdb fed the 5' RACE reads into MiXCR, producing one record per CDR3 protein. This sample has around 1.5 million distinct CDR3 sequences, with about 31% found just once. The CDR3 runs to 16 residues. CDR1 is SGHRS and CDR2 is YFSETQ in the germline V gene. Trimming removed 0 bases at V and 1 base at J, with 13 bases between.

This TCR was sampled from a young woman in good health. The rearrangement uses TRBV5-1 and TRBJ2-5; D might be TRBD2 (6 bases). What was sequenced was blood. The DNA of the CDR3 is TGCGCCAGCAGCTTGGGCGCGGGGCCGTTCCAAGAGACCCAGTACTTC. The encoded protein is CASSLGAGPFQETQYF.